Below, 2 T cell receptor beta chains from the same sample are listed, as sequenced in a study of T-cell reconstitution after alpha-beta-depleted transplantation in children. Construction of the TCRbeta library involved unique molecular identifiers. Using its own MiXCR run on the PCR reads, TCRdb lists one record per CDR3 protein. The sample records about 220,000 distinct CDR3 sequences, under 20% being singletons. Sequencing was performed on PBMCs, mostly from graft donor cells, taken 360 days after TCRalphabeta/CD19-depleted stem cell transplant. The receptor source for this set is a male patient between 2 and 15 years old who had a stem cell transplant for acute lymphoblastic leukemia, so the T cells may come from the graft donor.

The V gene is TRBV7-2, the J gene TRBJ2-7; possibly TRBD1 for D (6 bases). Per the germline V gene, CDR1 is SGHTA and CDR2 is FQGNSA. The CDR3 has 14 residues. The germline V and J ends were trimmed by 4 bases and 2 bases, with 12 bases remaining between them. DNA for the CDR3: TGTGCCAGCAGCTCAGGGGACATTACCTACGAGCAGTACTTC. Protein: CASSSGDITYEQYF.

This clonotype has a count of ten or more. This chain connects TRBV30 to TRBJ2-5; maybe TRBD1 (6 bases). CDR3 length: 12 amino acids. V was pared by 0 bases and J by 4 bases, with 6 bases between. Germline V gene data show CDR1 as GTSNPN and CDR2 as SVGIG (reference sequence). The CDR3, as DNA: TGTGCCTGGAGTGTAGGGGGAGAGACCCAGTACTTC. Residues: CAWSVGGETQYF.